This paragraph covers one TCR beta chain sequence. Assay: immunoSEQ multiplex PCR; the TCRdb copy retains only in-frame clones and omits some. This sample has some 200,000 clones, with about 85% found just once. The CDR3 length is 16 residues. The ends lost 5 bases at V and 2 bases at J; junction bases unmatched: 8. In germline, CDR1 is SGHTA, CDR2 FQGNSA. This entry belongs to a study of blood T cell repertoires in COVID-19. The sequencing sample was made of peripheral blood. The clonotype originates from a woman over 75 with acute or convalescent COVID-19. V gene TRBV7-2 combines with J gene TRBJ2-5; 10 bases align to TRBD2. The CDR3 region is CASSQWRAGGQETQYF. CDR3 bases: TGTGCCAGCAGCCAGTGGAGAGCGGGAGGGCAAGAGACCCAGTACTTC.